What follows are 22 T cell receptor beta chains derived from one specimen sequenced in a study of T-cell memory formation after mild COVID-19. A single record per CDR3 protein comes from TCRdb applying MiXCR to the 5' RACE reads. The sample yields approximately 35,000 distinct CDR3 sequences, 21% seen once. Sequencing was carried out using PBMCs or a T cell subset sorted from them (not recorded which). Every receptor here comes from an adult who had mild COVID-19 (a few samples of this study predate the infection). Cell type and time point are not known.

This clonotype is medium-sized by share. This chain connects TRBV25-1 to TRBJ2-3; D is undetermined. The germline V gene has CDR1 MGHDK and CDR2 SYGVNS. Trimming removed 3 bases from V and 7 bases from J, with 2 bases in between. CDR3 length equals 10 residues. The chain's CDR3 is CASSDYTQYF. The CDR3 nucleotides read TGTGCCAGCAGTGATTATACGCAGTATTTT.

This clonotype was seen ten or more times. V and J are TRBV9 and TRBJ2-1; the D gene is possibly TRBD2 (5 bases). The V gene lost 0 bases and the J gene lost 9 bases, with 13 bases spanning the gap. This CDR3 is built from 14 residues. The germline V gene encodes CDR1 SGDLS and CDR2 YYNGEE. CDR3 sequence (DNA): TGTGCCAGCAGCGTAGACCCCGAGGGCGGTGAGCAGTTCTTC. It specifies CASSVDPEGGEQFF.

Ten or more counts support this clonotype. The chain employs TRBV6-4 and TRBJ2-1; possible D gene TRBD1, 6 bases. The CDR3 is made up of 14 amino acids. Germline lookup yields CDR1 MRHNA and CDR2 SNTAGT. The V and J ends lost 5 bases and 5 bases respectively, with 13 bases between them. The CDR3, as DNA: TGTGCCAGCAGTTTTCAGGGGCAAAACAATGAGCAGTTCTTC. This translates into CASSFQGQNNEQFF.

This clonotype was counted ten times or more. CDR3 loop: CASSVLEKDGYTF. DNA of the CDR3: TGTGCCAGCAGTGTGTTGGAGAAGGATGGCTACACCTTC. V is TRBV2 and J is TRBJ1-2; D is ambiguous. The CDR3 sequence is 13 residues long. Trimming shortened V by 4 bases and J by 6 bases, and 12 bases separated the two germline ends. Germline CDR1 SNHLY, CDR2 FYNNEI.

In this sample, this clonotype turned up many times. The genes are TRBV24-1 and TRBJ2-2; 9 bases align to TRBD2. This CDR3 has 16 amino acids. Germline V gene lookup returns CDR1 KGHDR and CDR2 SFDVKD. J was trimmed by 5 bases and V by 4 bases; bases with no gene match: 7. Here the CDR3 DNA reads TGTGCCACCAGTGACGCCCTAGCGGGGCGGACCGGGGAGCTGTTTTTT. Amino acids: CATSDALAGRTGELFF.

This clonotype was seen repeatedly, ten times or more. The chain joins TRBV15 to TRBJ1-1, with a possible D match to TRBD1 (5 bases). The V gene lost 10 bases and the J gene lost 3 bases, with 15 bases spanning the gap. This CDR3 has 13 residues. Per the germline V gene, CDR1 is LNHNV and CDR2 is YYDKDF (reference sequence). The CDR3 nucleotides are TGTGCCATAGGTAAGGTCAGGGACACTGAAGCTTTCTTT. It codes for CAIGKVRDTEAFF.

This clonotype was seen many times. The chain carries TRBV20-1 and TRBJ2-2, with a possible D match to TRBD2 (6 bases). The CDR3 length is 13 residues. V was clipped by 3 bases and J by 7 bases, with 12 bases between them. The germline gives CDR1 DFQATT, CDR2 SNEGSKA (reference sequence). In nucleotides, the CDR3 is TGCAGTGCTAGCGGGGGACTCGGCGGGGAGCTGTTTTTT. Its protein product is CSASGGLGGELFF.

This clonotype was counted many times. The V gene is TRBV28, the J gene TRBJ2-3; 8 bases are shared with TRBD1. Per germline, CDR1 MDHEN and CDR2 SYDVKM. The CDR3 sequence is 11 residues long. Losses at the gene ends were 6 bases for V and 9 bases for J; bases not matched to a gene: 2. CDR3 amino acids: CASRTGDTQYF. The CDR3 DNA reads TGTGCCAGCAGGACAGGGGACACGCAGTATTTT.

This clonotype was detected many times. V gene TRBV7-2 combines with J gene TRBJ2-5; the match to TRBD2 covers 8 bases. Trimming took 5 bases from V and 5 from J; bases not matched to a gene: 10. This CDR3 is built from 15 residues. From germline, CDR1 is SGHTA and CDR2 FQGNSA. In DNA form, the CDR3 reads TGTGCCAGCAGCCAACAGTCGGGAGGGTTGGAGACCCAGTACTTC. It specifies CASSQQSGGLETQYF. Based on the CDR3 plus reference TRBV7-2 and TRBJ2-5, the full variable domain is GAGVSQSPSNKVTEKGKDVELRCDPISGHTALYWYRQSLGQGLEFLIYFQGNSAPDKSGLPSDRFSAERTGGSVSTLTIQRTQQEDSAVYLCASSQQSGGLETQYFGPGTRLLVL.

DNA of the CDR3: TGTGCCAGCAGCTTACTAGCGGGCCTCGACGAGCAGTACTTC. Residues: CASSLLAGLDEQYF. V usage is TRBV7-8 and J usage is TRBJ2-7, with 8 bases matching TRBD2. Germline V gene lookup returns CDR1 SGHVS and CDR2 FQNEAQ. Losses at the gene ends were 2 bases for V and 5 bases for J; bases not matched to a gene: 5. CDR3 length equals 14 residues.

This clonotype has at least ten counts. The V and J genes are TRBV5-4 and TRBJ2-2; 9 positions agree with TRBD2. J was trimmed by 3 bases and V by 0 bases; bases with no gene match: 3. Germline CDR1 is SGHNT and CDR2 is YYREEE (reference sequence). The CDR3 sequence is 16 residues long. CDR3 residues: CASSLVGGGDTGELFF. The CDR3 DNA reads TGTGCCAGCAGCTTGGTTGGCGGGGGGGACACCGGGGAGCTGTTTTTT.

This clonotype was detected many times. V gene TRBV7-3 combines with J gene TRBJ2-3; 11 bases line up with TRBD2. CDR3 length: 15 amino acids. The ends lost 3 bases at V and 1 base at J; junction bases unmatched: 0. The germline V gene encodes CDR1 SGHTA and CDR2 FQGTGA. The CDR3 DNA reads as TGTGCCAGCAGCTTGGGACTAGCGGGCACAGATACGCAGTATTTT. Translating it yields CASSLGLAGTDTQYF.

There are many counts of this clonotype. The genes are TRBV19 and TRBJ1-1; D is perhaps TRBD1 (6 bases). V was clipped by 3 bases and J by 14 bases, with 16 bases between them. The CDR3 consists of 12 residues. Per germline, CDR1 LNHDA and CDR2 SQIVND (reference sequence). The CDR3 sequence: CASSIGRAGVFF. The CDR3, as DNA: TGTGCCAGTAGTATCGGTCGGGCAGGGGTGTTCTTT.

This clonotype occurred many times. This chain joins TRBV19 and TRBJ1-5; unclear D gene. Germline V gene data show CDR1 as LNHDA and CDR2 as SQIVND (reference sequence). This CDR3 is 15 amino acids long. Trimming removed 4 bases at V and 5 bases at J, with 15 bases between. The CDR3 sequence is CASSKTIRGYQPQHF. CDR3 sequence (DNA): TGTGCCAGTAGTAAAACGATCCGAGGGTATCAGCCCCAGCATTTT.

The sample holds many counts of this clonotype. This chain joins TRBV6-6 and TRBJ1-5; D remains unclear. The ends were cut back, 5 bases at V and 7 bases at J, with 12 bases in the middle. This CDR3 region has 13 residues. Germline V gene sequence: CDR1 MNHNY, CDR2 SVGAGI (reference sequence). In DNA, the CDR3 is TGTGCCAGCAGTCACCTTGAGGGCCAGCCCCAGCATTTT. Translated, it gives CASSHLEGQPQHF.

J is TRBJ1-2 and V is TRBV6-6; 10 bases match TRBD1. CDR3 length: 14 amino acids. Germline CDR1 is MNHNY and CDR2 is SVGAGI (reference sequence). The V and J ends lost 2 bases and 6 bases, in that order; junction bases with no gene match: 3. This CDR3 reads CASSYLGTGDGYTF. DNA of the CDR3: TGTGCCAGCAGTTACCTCGGGACAGGGGATGGCTACACCTTC.

This clonotype was seen at least ten times. This chain joins TRBV18 and TRBJ2-3, with D perhaps TRBD1 (5 bases). Germline-derived CDR1 and CDR2 are KGHSH and LQKENI. CDR3 size: 16 residues. Trimming pared 4 bases from V and 0 bases from J, leaving 14 bases between. CDR3 nucleotides: TGTGCCAGCTCACTTGGGGCCCCGACTAGCACAGATACGCAGTATTTT. Protein product: CASSLGAPTSTDTQYF.

This sequence joins TRBV6-5 and TRBJ2-7, with 10 bases matching TRBD1. CDR1 MNHEY and CDR2 SVGAGI come from the germline V gene. The CDR3 totals 16 residues. The junction had 12 bases not matched to a gene; V was cut back by 2 bases and J by 8 bases. Here the CDR3 DNA reads TGTGCCAGCAGTTACACTGGGACAGGGGCTTTGGTTAAGCAGTACTTC. Residues: CASSYTGTGALVKQYF.

This clonotype appeared many times. The CDR3, as DNA: TGTGCCACCAGTGACCCGACAGGGGGGGACCTCAATGAGCAGTTCTTC. It codes for CATSDPTGGDLNEQFF. The chain is built from TRBV24-1 and TRBJ2-1; 9 nucleotides match TRBD1. Germline CDR1 reads KGHDR; CDR2 reads SFDVKD. The CDR3 extends over 16 amino acids. V shed 4 bases and J 6 bases; nucleotides not matched to a gene: 9.

The rearrangement joins TRBV5-1 to TRBJ2-7; 13 nucleotides align to TRBD2. Unmatched junction bases numbered 4, after V lost 5 bases and J lost 2 bases. CDR3 length: 15 residues. The germline V gene has CDR1 SGHRS and CDR2 YFSETQ. CDR3 loop: CASRPGTSGTYEQYF. The CDR3 DNA reads as TGCGCCAGCAGGCCAGGGACTAGCGGGACCTACGAGCAGTACTTC.

The rearrangement links TRBV12-3 or TRBV12-4 to TRBJ2-3, with TRBD1 matching 9 bases. The CDR3 spans 16 residues. After removal of 6 bases from V and 3 bases from J, the junction contained 10 bases not matched to a gene. CDR3 in amino acids: CASSLQGARGTDTQYF. CDR3 nucleotides: TGTGCCAGCAGCCTACAGGGGGCGAGGGGAACAGATACGCAGTATTTT.

This clonotype showed up many times. V and J are TRBV18 and TRBJ2-7; 7 nucleotides match TRBD2. CDR3 length: 14 residues. Germline values: CDR1 KGHSH, CDR2 LQKENI. Trimming removed 3 bases from V and 4 bases from J; junction bases left unmatched: 6. The DNA of the CDR3 is TGTGCCAGCTCACCCGAAGGAGCGGGATACGAGCAGTACTTC. Amino acids: CASSPEGAGYEQYF.